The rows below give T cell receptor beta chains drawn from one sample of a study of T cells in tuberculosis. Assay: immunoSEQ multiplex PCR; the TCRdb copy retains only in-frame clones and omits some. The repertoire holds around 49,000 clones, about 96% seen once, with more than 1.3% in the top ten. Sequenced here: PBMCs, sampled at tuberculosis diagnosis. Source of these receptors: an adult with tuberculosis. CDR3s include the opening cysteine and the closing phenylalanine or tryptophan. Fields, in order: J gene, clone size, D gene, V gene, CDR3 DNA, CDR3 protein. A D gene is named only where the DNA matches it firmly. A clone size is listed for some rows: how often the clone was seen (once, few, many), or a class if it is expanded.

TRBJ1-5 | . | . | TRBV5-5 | TGTGCCAGCAGTCACTTGTCGGGGGGTAGCAATCAGCCCCAGCATTTT | CASSHLSGGSNQPQHF
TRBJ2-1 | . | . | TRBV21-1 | TGTGCCAGCAGCAAAGCGACAGGGGGGCTCTACAATGAGCAGTTCTTC | CASSKATGGLYNEQFF
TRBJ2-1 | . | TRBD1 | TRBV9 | TGTGCCAGCAGCGTAGCAGGGGGCGCCCACAATGAGCAGTTCTTC | CASSVAGGAHNEQFF
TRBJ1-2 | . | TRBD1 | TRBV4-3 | TGCGCCAGCAGCTACTACGACAGGGGGCAAGGCTACACCTTC | CASSYYDRGQGYTF
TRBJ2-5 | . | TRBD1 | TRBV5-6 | TGTGCCAGCAGCCTTGGAGCAACAGGGGTCCAAGAGACCCAGTACTTC | CASSLGATGVQETQYF
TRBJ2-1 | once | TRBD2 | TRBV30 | TGTGCCTGGGGTAGCGGGATCACGAATGAGCAGTTCTTC | CAWGSGITNEQFF
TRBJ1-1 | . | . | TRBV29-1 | TGCAGCGTTGAGGGGGCGTTGGGCACTGAAGCTTTCTTT | CSVEGALGTEAFF
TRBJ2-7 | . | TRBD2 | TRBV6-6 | TGTGCCAGCAGTTACGACTCCGGGAGGGACGAGCAGTACTTC | CASSYDSGRDEQYF
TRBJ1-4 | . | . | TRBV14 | TGTGCCAGCAGCCAGCGGGGGACGAAACTGTTTTTT | CASSQRGTKLFF
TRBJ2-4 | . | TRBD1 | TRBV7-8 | TGTGCCAGCAGCCCGTGGACAGGGTTGGCCAAAAACATTCAGTACTTC | CASSPWTGLAKNIQYF
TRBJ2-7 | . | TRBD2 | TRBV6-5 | TGTGCCAGCAGTTACCTACTAGCGCCCTCGGGCTACGAGCAGTACTTC | CASSYLLAPSGYEQYF
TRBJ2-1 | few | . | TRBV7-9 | TGTGCCAGCAGCTTAAATGAGAGGGCTTACAATGAGCAGTTCTTC | CASSLNERAYNEQFF
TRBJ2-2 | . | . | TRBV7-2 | TGTGCCAGCAGCTTAGGGGGCCGTAACACCGGGGAGCTGTTTTTT | CASSLGGRNTGELFF
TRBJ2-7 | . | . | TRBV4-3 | TGCGCCAGCAGCCAAGACCGGGACCGGGGGACTTACGAGCAGTACTTC | CASSQDRDRGTYEQYF
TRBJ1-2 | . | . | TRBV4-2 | TGTGCCAGCAGCCAAGATTGGCGGGGAGGTATTGGCTACACCTTC | CASSQDWRGGIGYTF
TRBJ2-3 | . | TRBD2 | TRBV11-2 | TGTGCCAGCAGCTTAGAATGGTCTAGCGGGAGGGCTGATACGCAGTATTTT | CASSLEWSSGRADTQYF
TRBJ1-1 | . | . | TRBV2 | TGTGCCAGCAGTGACGTCAGGGCGCGCACTGAAGCTTTCTTT | CASSDVRARTEAFF
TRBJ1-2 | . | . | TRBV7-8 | TGTGCCAGCAGCCCCTCAAGTAGTGGGACATCACGCTACACCTTC | CASSPSSSGTSRYTF
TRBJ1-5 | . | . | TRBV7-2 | TGTGCCAGCAGCCAGGACAGTACCGATCAGCCCCAGCATTTT | CASSQDSTDQPQHF
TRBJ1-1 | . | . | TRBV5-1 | TGCGCCAGCAGCTTGCACAGCGGGACCGTGGAAGCTTTCTTT | CASSLHSGTVEAFF
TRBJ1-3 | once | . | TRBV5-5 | TGTGCCAGCAGCCCTAACGGAAACACCATATATTTT | CASSPNGNTIYF
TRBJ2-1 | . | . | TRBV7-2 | TGTGCCAGCAGCTTAAGAGCAGGCAATGAGCAGTTCTTC | CASSLRAGNEQFF
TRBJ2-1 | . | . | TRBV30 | TGTGCCTGGAGTGACGGGAGAGAGAACAATGAGCAGTTCTTC | CAWSDGRENNEQFF
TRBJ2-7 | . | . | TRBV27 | TGTGCCAGCAGTTTCCGGAGCTCCTACGAGCAGTACTTC | CASSFRSSYEQYF
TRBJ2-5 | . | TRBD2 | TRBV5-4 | TGTGCCAGCAGCTTGGTAGCGGGAGGCGCAGAGACCCAGTACTTC | CASSLVAGGAETQYF
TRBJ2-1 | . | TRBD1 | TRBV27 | TGTGCCAGCATTGACGGACAGGATTACAATGAGCAGTTCTTC | CASIDGQDYNEQFF
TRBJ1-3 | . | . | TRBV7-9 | TGTGCCAGCAGCTTAGGGCCGGGAAAAAACACCATATATTTT | CASSLGPGKNTIYF
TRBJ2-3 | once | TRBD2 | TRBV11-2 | TGTGCCAGCAGCTTAGTGCCTAGCGGGAGGGTGGCAGATACGCAGTATTTT | CASSLVPSGRVADTQYF
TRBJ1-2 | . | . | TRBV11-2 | TGTGCCAGCAGCTTAAGAAGAGTAGAACGGCGGTCCTATGGCTACACCTTC | CASSLRRVERRSYGYTF
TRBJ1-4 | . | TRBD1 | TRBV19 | TGTGCCAGTAGGGCTTGGGACAGTAATGAAAAACTGTTTTTT | CASRAWDSNEKLFF
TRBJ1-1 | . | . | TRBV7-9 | TGTGCCAGCAGCTTAGCGAGAGGGACTGAAGCTTTCTTT | CASSLARGTEAFF
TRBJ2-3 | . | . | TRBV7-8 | TGTGCCAGCAGCTTAGCTTCTAGCCCCCTTAGCACAGATACGCAGTATTTT | CASSLASSPLSTDTQYF
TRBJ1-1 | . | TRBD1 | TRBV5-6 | TGTGCCAGCAGGCTGACAGGGAAAGGGGAAGCTTTCTTT | CASRLTGKGEAFF
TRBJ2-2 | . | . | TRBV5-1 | TGCGCCAGCAGCTTGGACAGGGTAGGCACCGGGGAGCTGTTTTTT | CASSLDRVGTGELFF
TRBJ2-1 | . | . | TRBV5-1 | TGCGCCAGCAGCTTGGAAGCACTCAATGAGCAGTTCTTC | CASSLEALNEQFF
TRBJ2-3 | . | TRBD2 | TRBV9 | TGTGCCAGCAGCGTAGATTCAGCCGGGCTAGCGGGAGTTACGCAGTATTTT | CASSVDSAGLAGVTQYF
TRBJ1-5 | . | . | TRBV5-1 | TGCGCCAGCAGCTTGGCTGGGGGCGATTTTCAGCCCCAGCATTTT | CASSLAGGDFQPQHF
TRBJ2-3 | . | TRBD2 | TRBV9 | TGTGCCAGCAGCGTGGGACTAAGATTTAGCACAGATACGCAGTATTTT | CASSVGLRFSTDTQYF
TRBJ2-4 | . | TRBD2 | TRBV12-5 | TGTGCTAGTGGTTTGTTCCCTCGGGGGGGGTTAGCCAAAAACATTCAGTACTTC | CASGLFPRGGLAKNIQYF
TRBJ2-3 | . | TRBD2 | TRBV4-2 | TGTGCCAGCAGCCAAGAGGTTTGGACTAGCGGAACAGATACGCAGTATTTT | CASSQEVWTSGTDTQYF
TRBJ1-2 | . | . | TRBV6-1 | TGTGCCAGCAGTGACAGGGGAGGCTACACCTTC | CASSDRGGYTF
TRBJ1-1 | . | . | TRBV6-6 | TGTGCCAGCAAGCTATACAACAGTGACACTGAAGCTTTCTTT | CASKLYNSDTEAFF
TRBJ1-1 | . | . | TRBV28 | TGTGCCAGCGGCCCTCTCGGGATGAACACTGAAGCTTTCTTT | CASGPLGMNTEAFF
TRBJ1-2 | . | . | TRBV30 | TGTGCCTCGAACCCGGAGGGATCGGGCTATGGCTACACCTTC | CASNPEGSGYGYTF
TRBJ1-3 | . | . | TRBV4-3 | TGCGCCAGCAGCCAAGACGGTGCAGGGTTCGGAAACACCATATATTTT | CASSQDGAGFGNTIYF
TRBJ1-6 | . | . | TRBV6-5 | TGTGCCAGCAGCCTAGGAACACCCGATAATTCACCCCTCCACTTT | CASSLGTPDNSPLHF
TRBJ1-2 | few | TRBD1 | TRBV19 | TGTGCCAGTAGTATGGCAGGGGGCGCCTTGGGCTACACCTTC | CASSMAGGALGYTF
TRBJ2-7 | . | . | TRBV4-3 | TGCGCCAGCAGCCAAGAGTCCCCAGCGGCGGGTTACGAGCAGTACTTC | CASSQESPAAGYEQYF
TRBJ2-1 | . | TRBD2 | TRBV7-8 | TGTGCCAGCAGCTTAGATCGGGCGGGAGAGGGTAATGAGCAGTTCTTC | CASSLDRAGEGNEQFF
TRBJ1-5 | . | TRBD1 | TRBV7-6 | TGTGCCAGCAGCTTAGCAGCGGGACAGGGAACTCAGCCCCAGCATTTT | CASSLAAGQGTQPQHF
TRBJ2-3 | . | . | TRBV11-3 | TGTGCCAGCAGCTCCGGGGGACCCACAGATACGCAGTATTTT | CASSSGGPTDTQYF
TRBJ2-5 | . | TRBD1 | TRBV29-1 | TGCAGCGCTCATGGGGACAGGACGAGTGGAGAGACCCAGTACTTC | CSAHGDRTSGETQYF